This TCR beta chain is drawn from a study of blood T cell repertoires in COVID-19. CDR3 size: 14 residues. After removal of 6 bases from V and 6 bases from J, the junction contained 10 bases not matched to a gene. CDR1 and CDR2 from the germline V gene are SNHLY and FYNNEI. Original data processing: By means of reference gene primer amplification, nucleated cell counts were estimated. Method: immunoSEQ multiplex PCR; TCRdb's copy keeps in-frame clones and lacks some. V, J and clone size were drawn from that table, and D and trimming were deduced from the DNA. The sample gives roughly 340,000 clones, under 95% of which show up once; roughly 3% is in the top ten.

This sequence originates from a woman under 30 who had recovered from COVID-19. The J gene is TRBJ2-7, the V gene TRBV2, with 8 bases fitting TRBD2. Sequencing used peripheral blood. This CDR3 reads CASSREGGPVEQYV. The CDR3 DNA sequence: TGTGCCAGCAGCCGGGAGGGAGGGCCCGTCGAGCAGTACGTC.